The source of this TCR beta chain is a study of neurological immune-mediated disorders. CDR3 length equals 13 residues. Trimming took 2 bases from V and 4 from J, leaving 7 bases between them. CDR1 KGHSH and CDR2 LQKENI come from the germline V gene. This clonotype was seen repeatedly, ten times or more. TCRdb ran MiXCR on the 5' RACE reads and lists one entry per CDR3 protein. The profile shows 57,000 or so distinct CDR3 sequences, about 10% of them singletons. This rearrangement joins TRBV18 to TRBJ2-3; D ambiguous. This clonotype was obtained from a man in his sixties in good health. Sequences were obtained from PBMCs. The CDR3 is CASSPARPDTQYF. CDR3 coding DNA: TGTGCCAGCTCACCAGCTAGGCCAGATACGCAGTATTTT.